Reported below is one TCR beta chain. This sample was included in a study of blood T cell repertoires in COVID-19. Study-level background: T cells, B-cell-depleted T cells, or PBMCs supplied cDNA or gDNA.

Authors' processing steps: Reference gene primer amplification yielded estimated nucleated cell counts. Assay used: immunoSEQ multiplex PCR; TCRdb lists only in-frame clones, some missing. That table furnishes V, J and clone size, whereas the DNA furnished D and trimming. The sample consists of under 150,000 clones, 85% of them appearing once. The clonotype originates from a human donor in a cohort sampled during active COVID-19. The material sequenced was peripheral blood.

CDR3 DNA sequence: TGTGCCAGAACCGGACAGGACACTGAAGCTTTCTTT. Amino acid sequence: CARTGQDTEAFF. This chain uses TRBV5-6 with TRBJ1-1, with 7 bases identical to TRBD1. The CDR3 is 12 amino acids. The J segment lost 3 bases and the V segment lost 8 bases, leaving 4 bases of the junction unmatched. The V gene's germline CDR1 is SGHDT and CDR2 YYEEEE.